Listed here are 17 T cell receptor beta chains from one sample, sequenced in a study of response to subunit inactivated influenza vaccine. TCRdb used MiXCR to reprocess the RT-PCR reads, holding one entry per CDR3 protein. Counted here are 200,000 to 250,000 distinct CDR3 sequences, 9% to 15% occurring once; the ten biggest clones make up 7.5% to 10%. Here the sequenced sample was non-naive T cells sorted from PBMCs, taken 14 to 15 days before vaccination. The receptors were sampled from a man aged 50 to 59 who received an inactivated influenza vaccine.

A few counts support this clonotype. This chain joins TRBV12-3 or TRBV12-4 and TRBJ2-7; the D gene is possibly TRBD2 (5 bases). V was clipped by 6 bases and J by 7 bases, with 16 bases between them. This CDR3 region has 13 residues. The CDR3 sequence is CASRLLDPGEQYF. Written as DNA, the CDR3 is TGTGCCAGCAGACTCCTGGACCCGGGGGAGCAGTACTTC.

At least ten counts were recorded for this clonotype. The genes are TRBV6-1 and TRBJ1-1, with 8 nucleotides matching TRBD1. This CDR3 contains 15 residues. Trimming removed 7 bases from V and 1 base from J; junction bases left unmatched: 8. Germline V gives CDR1 MNHNS, CDR2 SASEGT. This CDR3 reads CASKKSGTGNTEAFF. For the CDR3, the DNA is TGTGCCAGCAAGAAATCCGGGACAGGGAACACTGAAGCTTTCTTT.

This clonotype occurred a few times. The V call is TRBV7-2, the J call TRBJ2-7; 8 positions agree with TRBD2. CDR1 and CDR2 (germline): SGHTA, FQGNSA. Losses at the gene ends were 0 bases for V and 6 bases for J; bases not matched to a gene: 10. CDR3 length: 16 amino acids. CDR3 residues: CASSLAIYGRGGEQYF. The CDR3 nucleotides read TGTGCCAGCAGCTTAGCAATATACGGGAGGGGCGGCGAGCAGTACTTC.

The V gene is TRBV11-1, the J gene TRBJ2-2; a possible D gene is TRBD2 (6 bases). This CDR3 has 16 amino acids. Trimming removed 2 bases at V and 3 bases at J, with 13 bases between. The V gene's germline CDR1 is SGHAT and CDR2 FQDESV (reference sequence). The CDR3 protein is CASSLMRTTHTGELFF. CDR3 bases: TGTGCCAGCAGCTTAATGCGGACTACCCACACCGGGGAGCTGTTTTTT.

This clonotype has more than one count but fewer than ten. This chain joins TRBV28 and TRBJ2-2, with TRBD2 matching 9 bases. This CDR3 has 16 amino acids. Germline loops: CDR1 MDHEN, CDR2 SYDVKM. Unmatched junction bases numbered 10, after V lost 5 bases and J lost 6 bases. The CDR3 DNA sequence: TGTGCCAGCAGTCCAGCGGGGGGCCAAGTCGCCGGGGAGCTGTTTTTT. The encoded protein is CASSPAGGQVAGELFF.

This clonotype has ten or more counts. This chain links TRBV7-2 with TRBJ2-4; D gene uncertain. V lost 2 bases and J lost 0, with 11 bases in between. This CDR3 is 16 amino acids long. Germline CDR1 reads SGHTA; CDR2 reads FQGNSA. The CDR3 here is CASSLPGSQAKNIQYF. The CDR3 coding sequence is TGTGCCAGCAGCTTACCTGGATCGCAAGCCAAAAACATTCAGTACTTC.

This clonotype was found many times. This chain uses TRBV20-1 with TRBJ1-6; 10 bases are shared with TRBD1. The CDR3 has 14 amino acids. V shed 3 bases and J 8 bases; nucleotides not matched to a gene: 4. CDR1 is DFQATT and CDR2 is SNEGSKA in the germline V gene (reference sequence). Here the CDR3 DNA reads TGCAGTGCTAGGACCGGGACAGGGGATTCACCCCTCCACTTT. This encodes CSARTGTGDSPLHF.

V gene TRBV20-1 combines with J gene TRBJ1-5, with D possibly matching TRBD1 (6 bases). Trimming took off 3 bases at V and 1 base at J, with 13 bases between the two ends. CDR3 size: 15 residues. Per germline, CDR1 DFQATT and CDR2 SNEGSKA (reference sequence). CDR3 amino acids: CSASHPGGSNQPQHF. CDR3 nucleotide sequence: TGCAGTGCTAGTCACCCCGGGGGCAGCAATCAGCCCCAGCATTTT.

The chain couples TRBV5-1 to TRBJ1-2; 7 bases are shared with TRBD1. The V gene's germline CDR1 is SGHRS and CDR2 YFSETQ. The CDR3 loop spans 16 amino acids. J gave up 3 bases and V 4 bases, and 12 bases lay outside the gene matches. As DNA, the CDR3 is TGCGCCAGCAGCGCTAGGCCCAACAGGGGCGACTATGGCTACACCTTC. Protein product: CASSARPNRGDYGYTF.

The chain links TRBV10-3 to TRBJ2-1; TRBD1 matches 11 bases. This CDR3 spans 13 amino acids. The V and J ends lost 6 bases and 9 bases, in that order; junction bases with no gene match: 4. Germline V gene lookup returns CDR1 ENHRY and CDR2 SYGVKD. CDR3: CAISGQGAIEQFF. The CDR3 DNA follows: TGTGCCATCAGCGGACAGGGGGCAATTGAGCAGTTCTTC.

This clonotype was seen more than once but under ten times. The V and J genes are TRBV6-1 and TRBJ1-6; no clear D. The CDR3 has 15 residues. Trimming pared 6 bases from V and 7 bases from J, leaving 16 bases between. Germline CDR1 MNHNS, CDR2 SASEGT. The CDR3 loop is CASSSGSVGNSPLHF. The CDR3, as DNA: TGTGCCAGCAGCTCTGGATCAGTGGGGAATTCACCCCTCCACTTT.

This clonotype was seen many times. V and J are TRBV29-1 and TRBJ2-3; D may match TRBD1 or TRBD2 (5 bases each). Germline loops: CDR1 SQVTM, CDR2 ANQGSEA. There are 16 residues in the CDR3. Trimming pared 4 bases from V and 1 base from J, leaving 18 bases between. For the CDR3, the DNA is TGCAGCGTTGTGTTGAGGGGCCGTCTGGGCACAGATACGCAGTATTTT. This codes for CSVVLRGRLGTDTQYF.

J is TRBJ1-2 and V is TRBV5-1, with D possibly matching TRBD1 (6 bases). This CDR3 has 13 residues. Trimming pared 7 bases from V and 2 bases from J, leaving 12 bases between. Germline V gene sequence: CDR1 SGHRS, CDR2 YFSETQ. CDR3 amino acids: CASSIGTNYGYTF. CDR3 DNA: TGCGCCAGCTCTATCGGGACAAACTATGGCTACACCTTC.

The V and J genes are TRBV28 and TRBJ2-7; 8 nucleotides agree with TRBD1. The CDR3 consists of 13 residues. Looked up from germline, CDR1 is MDHEN and CDR2 is SYDVKM. J lost 0 bases, V lost 6 bases, and 1 base had no gene match. In DNA form, the CDR3 reads TGTGCCAGCAGGGACAGGGCCTCCTACGAGCAGTACTTC. Its translation: CASRDRASYEQYF.

The table lists this clonotype with a few counts. The V and J genes are TRBV20-1 and TRBJ2-1, with D tentatively TRBD1 or TRBD2 (6 bases each). CDR3 length equals 13 residues. V lost 3 bases and J 9 bases, leaving 15 bases between the germline ends. CDR1 DFQATT and CDR2 SNEGSKA come from the germline V gene (reference sequence). CDR3 nucleotides: TGCAGTGCTAGCGGGGGCGCGGGGATTGAGCAGTTCTTC. Encoded protein: CSASGGAGIEQFF.

The chain uses TRBV12-3 or TRBV12-4 and TRBJ2-5; a possible D gene is TRBD1 (5 bases). CDR3 length: 12 residues. Between the trimmed V and J ends, which lost 6 bases and 4 bases, there was a span of 9 bases. The CDR3 loop is CASRLTGETQYF. CDR3 sequence (DNA): TGTGCCAGCAGACTAACAGGAGAGACCCAGTACTTC.

V and J are TRBV29-1 and TRBJ1-6; D unclear. The germline V and J ends were trimmed by 7 bases and 0 bases, with 13 bases remaining between them. The germline V gene encodes CDR1 SQVTM and CDR2 ANQGSEA. The CDR3 length is 15 residues. CDR3 region: CSALTGSSYNSPLHF. The CDR3 DNA reads as TGCAGCGCATTAACCGGGAGCTCCTATAATTCACCCCTCCACTTT.